The entry below gives a single T cell receptor (beta chain) sequence along with its context. The antigen is unknown. The PCR ran on 60 Vbeta and 13 Jbeta primers. Repertoires were generated with immunoSEQ multiplex PCR, while TCRdb's copy carries only in-frame clones and drops some. The profile shows about 97,000 clones, about 81% of them singletons. The data derive from a study of cytomegalovirus exposure and HLA in healthy donors. The study's findings and limits: V- and J-gene trimming of TCR beta was linked (in a later analysis) to a missense DCLRE1C variant. In an earlier analysis, most TCR beta V segments were productive about 87% or about 30% of the time. The number of N-insertions in an Asian-associated ancestry cluster was reportedly below the roughly 620-donor mean in a later analysis.

The specimen was PBMCs. This TCR derives from a man in his fifties in good health and CMV-seronegative.

The CDR3 is CASSQDYEKLFF. In nucleotides, the CDR3 is TGCGCCAGCAGCCAAGACTATGAAAAACTGTTTTTT. The chain joins TRBV4-1 to TRBJ1-4; D gene unclear. Trimming pared 0 bases from V and 6 bases from J, leaving 2 bases between. Germline CDR1 reads MGHRA; CDR2 reads YSYEKL. This CDR3 is built from 12 residues.